This TCR beta chain is from a study of early T cells in non-severe SARS-CoV-2 infection. TCRdb reprocessed the 5' RACE reads with MiXCR, giving one entry per CDR3 protein. The sample lists under 45,000 distinct CDR3 sequences, less than 7% seen once, with more than 20% in the top ten. This clonotype came up a few times. V was cut by 3 bases and J by 4 bases, with 14 bases left in between. This CDR3 spans 15 amino acids. CDR1 is SGHDN, CDR2 FVKESK, per germline. The V gene is TRBV14, the J gene TRBJ2-3, with D maybe TRBD2 (6 bases). The sequenced sample was whole blood, obtained at baseline. The origin of this receptor is an adult who was a healthcare worker with PCR-confirmed SARS-CoV-2 infection or an uninfected control (not recorded which). CDR3 residues: CASSHRGTFADTQYF. In DNA, the CDR3 is TGTGCCAGCAGCCACCGGGGGACCTTCGCAGATACGCAGTATTTT.